What follows are 32 T cell receptor beta chains derived from one specimen sequenced in a study of PD-1 blockade in classical Hodgkin lymphoma. TCRdb's table, derived via immunoSEQ multiplex PCR, lists solely in-frame clones and lacks some. The table has some 93,000 clones, over 75% seen once; the top ten hold about 9.4%. As to time point: cycle 4 day 1 (C4D1), after around six weeks of nivolumab. After autologous stem cell transplantation all patients relapsed, and prior brentuximab vedotin exposure differed between cohorts. The input for sequencing was peripheral blood mononuclear cells (PBMCs), taken before the fourth cycle of nivolumab. The source of these receptors is a human donor with classical Hodgkin lymphoma.

In DNA, the CDR3 is TGCGCCAGCAGCTACCCCCCCGGTGATGAGCAGTACTTC. It codes for CASSYPPGDEQYF. The chain employs TRBV5-1 and TRBJ2-7; D uncertain. Germline V CDR1 and CDR2: SGHRS, YFSETQ. The CDR3 sequence is 13 residues long. V lost 3 bases to trimming and J lost 7 bases, with 14 bases between them. Variable domain in full (rest from reference TRBV5-1 and TRBJ2-7): KAGVTQTPRYLIKTRGQQVTLSCSPISGHRSVSWYQQTPGQGLQFLFEYFSETQRNKGNFPGRFSGRQFSNSRSEMNVSTLELGDSALYLCASSYPPGDEQYFGPGTRLTVT.

V usage is TRBV7-9 and J usage is TRBJ1-2, with 7 bases identical to TRBD1. The CDR3 spans 16 residues. V was clipped by 4 bases and J by 3 bases; unmatched bases: 11. In germline, CDR1 is SEHNR, CDR2 FQNEAQ (reference sequence). The CDR3 is CASSSPRDRVDYGYTF. The DNA for the CDR3 is TGTGCCAGCAGCTCCCCCCGAGACAGGGTTGACTATGGCTACACCTTC.

By its share, this clone is medium-sized. The chain links TRBV4-3 to TRBJ1-2; D is perhaps TRBD1 (5 bases). The V end lost 6 bases, the J end lost 5 bases, and 16 bases lay between the germline ends. This CDR3 is built from 14 residues. Per the germline V gene, CDR1 is LGHNA and CDR2 is YSLEER. CDR3: CASSRDESGYGYTF. The CDR3 DNA is TGCGCCAGCAGTCGGGACGAAAGTGGGTATGGCTACACCTTC.

The CDR3 sequence is CASSIPETGGVDQPQHF. The DNA of the CDR3 is TGTGCCAGTAGTATCCCGGAGACAGGGGGAGTGGATCAGCCCCAGCATTTT. The V and J genes are TRBV19 and TRBJ1-5; 9 positions match TRBD1. The trim removed 3 bases at V and 5 bases at J, leaving 11 bases unmatched. Germline assignment: CDR1 LNHDA and CDR2 SQIVND (reference sequence). CDR3 length: 17 amino acids.

V is TRBV11-3 and J is TRBJ2-2; no reliable D call. This CDR3 has 15 residues. The V end was cut by 0 bases, the J end by 1 base, with 6 bases between. Germline V lookup: CDR1 SGHNT, CDR2 YENEEA. The CDR3 spells CASSLDSQNTGELFF. The CDR3 DNA reads as TGTGCCAGCAGCTTAGATAGTCAGAACACCGGGGAGCTGTTTTTT.

The chain joins TRBV5-4 to TRBJ1-4; 7 bases are a match to TRBD1. J gave up 7 bases and V 3 bases, and 9 bases lay outside the gene matches. Germline CDR1 SGHNT, CDR2 YYREEE (reference sequence). This CDR3 has 15 amino acids. The CDR3 protein is CASSYGQVTGEKLFF. In nucleotides, the CDR3 is TGTGCCAGCAGCTATGGACAGGTTACGGGTGAAAAACTGTTTTTT. Drawing the rest from reference TRBV5-4 and TRBJ1-4, the complete variable domain is ETGVTQSPTHLIKTRGQQVTLRCSSQSGHNTVSWYQQALGQGPQFIFQYYREEENGRGNFPPRFSGLQFPNYSSELNVNALELDDSALYLCASSYGQVTGEKLFFGSGTQLSVL.

V usage is TRBV6-1 and J usage is TRBJ2-2; the match to TRBD2 covers 11 bases. Germline trimming cut 6 bases from V and 5 bases from J; bases unmatched to any gene: 5. The CDR3 runs 15 residues. Germline V gene lookup returns CDR1 MNHNS and CDR2 SASEGT. Here the CDR3 DNA reads TGTGCCAGCAGCCCACTAGCGGGAGAGACCGGGGAGCTGTTTTTT. This translates into CASSPLAGETGELFF.

The V call is TRBV7-3, the J call TRBJ2-1; TRBD2 matches at 10 bases. CDR1 SGHTA and CDR2 FQGTGA come from the germline V gene. The CDR3 length is 14 residues. Trimming removed 5 bases from V and 8 bases from J; junction bases left unmatched: 6. Here the CDR3 reads CASSPGLAIHEQFF. Written as DNA, the CDR3 is TGTGCCAGCAGCCCGGGACTAGCGATCCATGAGCAGTTCTTC.

This clone came up a few times. The chain links TRBV6-5 to TRBJ2-7, with D perhaps matching TRBD1 (7 bases). Per the germline V gene, CDR1 is MNHEY and CDR2 is SVGAGI. Trimming took 6 bases from V and 1 from J, leaving 13 bases between them. The CDR3 spans 14 residues. The CDR3 DNA follows: TGTGCCAGCAGGTTGACAGGGAGGTCCTACGAGCAGTACTTC. Translation gives CASRLTGRSYEQYF.

The chain employs TRBV5-4 and TRBJ2-5; possible D gene TRBD1, 5 bases. The CDR3 covers 12 residues. The germline CDR1 and CDR2 sequences are SGHNT and YYREEE (reference sequence). The ends were cut back, 4 bases at V and 6 bases at J, with 10 bases in the middle. In DNA, the CDR3 is TGTGCCAGCAGCGTGGGGCGGAAGACCCAGTACTTC. Residues: CASSVGRKTQYF.

Concerning this clone: Other DNA sequences in this sample translate to the same CDR3. V usage is TRBV7-9 and J usage is TRBJ1-2; no clear D gene. The length of the CDR3 is 12 residues. Trimming left V 0 bases short and J 5 bases short, with 4 bases between. From germline, CDR1 is SEHNR and CDR2 FQNEAQ (reference sequence). CDR3 DNA sequence: TGTGCCAGCAGCTTAGCAGGGTATGGCTACACCTTC. Translation gives CASSLAGYGYTF.

The chain is built from TRBV4-1 and TRBJ2-1, with no clear D. Trimming stripped 0 bases from V and 4 bases from J, with 16 bases between. CDR1 and CDR2 from the germline V gene are MGHRA and YSYEKL. This CDR3 comprises 17 residues. CDR3 region: CASSQDLSNPFYNEQFF. CDR3 in DNA: TGCGCCAGCAGCCAAGACTTGAGTAATCCATTTTACAATGAGCAGTTCTTC.

V gene TRBV19 combines with J gene TRBJ2-1; perhaps TRBD1 as D (5 bases). Germline V gives CDR1 LNHDA, CDR2 SQIVND (reference sequence). The CDR3 contains 13 residues. V was pared by 3 bases and J by 7 bases, with 10 bases between. Here the CDR3 DNA reads TGTGCCAGTAGTATCCAGGGTATTAATGAGCAGTTCTTC. It is translated as CASSIQGINEQFF.

This clone was seen only once. The genes are TRBV10-3 and TRBJ2-7, with 11 bases fitting TRBD2. The germline gives CDR1 ENHRY, CDR2 SYGVKD. This CDR3 spans 15 amino acids. V shed 1 base and J 6 bases; nucleotides not matched to a gene: 5. This CDR3 reads CAISELTSGRVEQYF. The CDR3 nucleotides read TGTGCCATCAGTGAGTTAACTAGCGGGAGAGTCGAGCAGTACTTC.

V gene TRBV13 combines with J gene TRBJ2-7; 8 bases are shared with TRBD2. The CDR3 extends over 16 amino acids. Trimming at V came to 5 bases and at J to 2 bases, leaving 11 bases not matched to a gene. The germline V gene encodes CDR1 PRHDT and CDR2 FYEKMQ (reference sequence). In DNA, the CDR3 is TGTGCCAGCAGCCGCAGTGGACTAGCAACAGCCTACGAGCAGTACTTC. It translates to CASSRSGLATAYEQYF.

This clone was observed a few times. The J gene is TRBJ2-2, the V gene TRBV25-1, with TRBD1 identical over 7 bases. V was clipped by 6 bases and J by 3 bases; unmatched bases: 7. In germline, CDR1 is MGHDK, CDR2 SYGVNS. The CDR3 is made up of 15 amino acids. The DNA for the CDR3 is TGTGCCAGCAGCGTGACAGGGACGGACACCGGGGAGCTGTTTTTT. As protein: CASSVTGTDTGELFF.

This clone was picked up a small number of times. The gene calls are TRBV10-3 and TRBJ2-2; D unresolved. The V and J ends lost 7 bases and 4 bases respectively, with 13 bases between them. Per germline, CDR1 ENHRY and CDR2 SYGVKD. CDR3 length equals 14 residues. Written as DNA, the CDR3 is TGTGCCATCACTAAGAGATTGGGCACCGGGGAGCTGTTTTTT. It yields the protein CAITKRLGTGELFF.

This chain connects TRBV10-3 to TRBJ2-3, with 9 positions matching TRBD2. CDR3 length equals 14 residues. Germline assignment: CDR1 ENHRY and CDR2 SYGVKD. The J segment lost 1 base and the V segment lost 10 bases, leaving 6 bases of the junction unmatched. The CDR3 DNA sequence: TGTGCCACCATAGCGGGGGTCCGCACAGATACGCAGTATTTT. It translates to CATIAGVRTDTQYF.

The V gene is TRBV28, the J gene TRBJ2-5; D unresolved. V lost 6 bases, J lost 0 bases, and 5 bases lay in between. This CDR3 is built from 12 residues. Per the germline V gene, CDR1 is MDHEN and CDR2 is SYDVKM. CDR3 protein: CASRLDQETQYF. The DNA for the CDR3 is TGTGCCAGCAGACTGGACCAAGAGACCCAGTACTTC.

This clone appeared once. The V and J genes are TRBV2 and TRBJ1-1; no definite D call. Trimming stripped 1 base from V and 0 bases from J, with 6 bases between. The CDR3 has 14 residues. The germline gives CDR1 SNHLY, CDR2 FYNNEI. DNA for the CDR3: TGTGCCAGCAGTGAAGATAGCATGAACACTGAAGCTTTCTTT. Its translation: CASSEDSMNTEAFF.

The V and J genes are TRBV2 and TRBJ2-7, with D possibly matching TRBD1 (6 bases). V was pared by 2 bases and J by 5 bases, with 19 bases between. Germline V gene lookup returns CDR1 SNHLY and CDR2 FYNNEI. CDR3 length equals 16 residues. CDR3 in amino acids: CASSELGTGLVDEQYF. The CDR3 DNA reads as TGTGCCAGCAGTGAATTGGGAACAGGGCTGGTCGACGAGCAGTACTTC.

J is TRBJ2-1 and V is TRBV5-1; 7 positions agree with TRBD1. CDR1 SGHRS and CDR2 YFSETQ come from the germline V gene. J was trimmed by 8 bases and V by 4 bases; bases with no gene match: 9. The CDR3 runs 14 residues. The CDR3 region is CASSIDRATYEQFF. As DNA, the CDR3 is TGCGCCAGCAGCATAGACAGGGCTACATATGAGCAGTTCTTC.

The V call is TRBV9, the J call TRBJ1-1, with D hard to call. This CDR3 is 17 amino acids long. Germline CDR1 reads SGDLS; CDR2 reads YYNGEE. V lost 0 bases to trimming and J lost 8 bases, with 23 bases between them. The CDR3 protein is CASSVVKGGSTPGEAFF. The CDR3 DNA reads TGTGCCAGCAGCGTAGTGAAGGGAGGAAGCACCCCGGGAGAAGCTTTCTTT.

This clone appeared a few times. V and J are TRBV11-1 and TRBJ2-5; D gene uncertain. V was cut by 4 bases and J by 0 bases, with 0 bases left in between. Germline V CDR1 and CDR2: SGHAT, FQDESV (reference sequence). This CDR3 is 11 amino acids long. The CDR3 coding sequence is TGTGCCAGCAGCTACCAAGAGACCCAGTACTTC. Its translation: CASSYQETQYF. Drawing the rest from reference TRBV11-1 and TRBJ2-5, the complete variable domain is EAEVAQSPRYKITEKSQAVAFWCDPISGHATLYWYRQILGQGPELLVQFQDESVVDDSQLPKDRFSAERLKGVDSTLKIQPAELGDSAMYLCASSYQETQYFGPGTRLLVL.

This clone has only a few counts. Within the sample, other DNA sequences also encode this same CDR3. The J gene is TRBJ1-2, the V gene TRBV4-3; 10 bases align to TRBD1. V was clipped by 3 bases and J by 6 bases; unmatched bases: 7. The CDR3 consists of 15 residues. In germline, CDR1 is LGHNA, CDR2 YSLEER. CDR3 sequence: CASSQSRTGGDGYTF. CDR3 coding DNA: TGCGCCAGCAGCCAGTCCAGGACAGGGGGAGATGGCTACACCTTC.

The chain employs TRBV7-3 and TRBJ2-1, with a weak D call TRBD1 (5 bases). The ends were cut back, 2 bases at V and 8 bases at J, with 16 bases in the middle. Looked up from germline, CDR1 is SGHTA and CDR2 is FQGTGA. The CDR3 is made up of 15 amino acids. CDR3: CASSLYRPWGHEQFF. CDR3 DNA: TGTGCCAGCAGCTTATACCGTCCGTGGGGCCATGAGCAGTTCTTC.

The chain employs TRBV19 and TRBJ2-7, with D uncertain. Germline V gives CDR1 LNHDA, CDR2 SQIVND (reference sequence). CDR3 size: 15 residues. Trimming took off 3 bases at V and 3 bases at J, with 15 bases between the two ends. The CDR3 sequence: CASSINLGQHYEQYF. As DNA, the CDR3 is TGTGCCAGTAGTATTAATCTCGGGCAGCACTACGAGCAGTACTTC.

The genes are TRBV27 and TRBJ2-7; 8 bases match TRBD1. The trim removed 6 bases at V and 6 bases at J, leaving 10 bases unmatched. Germline lookup yields CDR1 MNHEY and CDR2 SMNVEV (reference sequence). This CDR3 contains 14 residues. The CDR3 DNA reads as TGTGCCAGCAGAGACTTGACAGGGGTTGGCGAGCAGTACTTC. It codes for CASRDLTGVGEQYF.

The rearrangement links TRBV27 to TRBJ1-5; D is uncertain. V was trimmed by 3 bases and J by 7 bases, leaving 13 bases between them. The CDR3 totals 14 residues. In germline, CDR1 is MNHEY, CDR2 SMNVEV (reference sequence). The CDR3 here is CASSLGGSQQPQHF. The CDR3 region has the DNA TGTGCCAGCAGTTTGGGAGGGAGTCAGCAGCCCCAGCATTTT.

Here the CDR3 DNA reads TGTGCCAGCAGCTCCTGGACAGGGGAGATAGCAGATACGCAGTATTTT. Protein sequence: CASSSWTGEIADTQYF. The chain recombines TRBV9 with TRBJ2-3; 9 bases fit TRBD1. Germline V gene sequence: CDR1 SGDLS, CDR2 YYNGEE. With 4 bases clipped from V and 4 bases from J, the junction kept 10 bases outside the gene matches. This CDR3 contains 16 residues. The entire variable domain, with the rest obtained from reference TRBV9 and TRBJ2-3, is as follows: DSGVTQTPKHLITATGQRVTLRCSPRSGDLSVYWYQQSLDQGLQFLIQYYNGEERAKGNILERFSAQQFPDLHSELNLSSLELGDSALYFCASSSWTGEIADTQYFGPGTRLTVL.

This chain connects TRBV5-4 to TRBJ2-1; D unclear. V lost 0 bases and J lost 9, with 10 bases in between. The CDR3 length is 13 residues. Germline-derived CDR1 and CDR2 are SGHNT and YYREEE (reference sequence). This CDR3 reads CASSLGKNAEQFF. CDR3 nucleotides: TGTGCCAGCAGCTTGGGAAAGAATGCTGAGCAGTTCTTC.

The table lists this clone with many counts. The chain carries TRBV4-1 and TRBJ2-3; D possibly uses TRBD1 or TRBD2 (5 bases each). This CDR3 spans 15 amino acids. The germline gives CDR1 MGHRA, CDR2 YSYEKL. V shed 5 bases and J shed 2 bases, with 14 bases lying between them. The DNA of the CDR3 is TGCGCCAGCAGCTACCGGGGCTCCGACACAGATACGCAGTATTTT. Residues: CASSYRGSDTDTQYF.